A single sample gave rise to the 9 T cell receptor beta chains below, sequenced in a study of metastatic and nonmetastatic thyroid tumors. Each patient came to thyroid surgery without any prior treatment (of any kind). TCRdb re-called clones from the PCR reads using MiXCR. The table lists 20,000 to 25,000 clones, 13% to 15% of them singletons. The sequenced sample consisted of tumor tissue. Receptors originate from a female donor with papillary thyroid cancer or a benign thyroid nodule (not recorded which). Some clones in this sample may be carry-over from other donors' samples.

This clone was detected many times. The chain has TRBV7-3 and TRBJ2-3, with D perhaps given as TRBD1 or TRBD2 (5 bases each). V was trimmed by 4 bases and J by 5 bases, leaving 19 bases between them. Germline V gene data show CDR1 as SGHTA and CDR2 as FQGTGA. The CDR3 consists of 16 residues. CDR3 in amino acids: CASSSSGTNRGDTQYF. CDR3 DNA sequence: TGTGCCAGCAGCTCCTCCGGGACCAATAGGGGAGATACGCAGTATTTT.

The rearrangement joins TRBV9 to TRBJ2-2, with a weak D call TRBD2 (5 bases). The CDR3 is made up of 15 amino acids. V lost 4 bases and J lost 4, with 14 bases in between. Germline lookup yields CDR1 SGDLS and CDR2 YYNGEE. CDR3 amino acids: CASSRRGGLTGELFF. DNA of the CDR3: TGTGCCAGCAGCAGAAGAGGCGGGCTCACCGGGGAGCTGTTTTTT.

This clone was found many times. Other DNA sequences in the same sample also yield this CDR3. The gene calls are TRBV6-1 and TRBJ1-1, with TRBD1 matching 9 bases. CDR1 is MNHNS, CDR2 SASEGT, per germline. There are 14 residues in the CDR3. V lost 0 bases to trimming and J lost 5 bases; unmatched junction nucleotides: 1. In DNA form, the CDR3 reads TGTGCCAGCAGTGAAGCGACAGGGGGGACTGAAGCTTTCTTT. Protein: CASSEATGGTEAFF.

This clone was recorded many times. This may arise from a read error, as a much more abundant clone is one base away. The chain uses TRBV2 and TRBJ1-2; 8 bases line up with TRBD1. The CDR3 spans 12 residues. The V gene's germline CDR1 is SNHLY and CDR2 FYNNEI. V trimming: 11 bases; J trimming: 6 bases; junction bases outside the gene matches: 8. The CDR3 loop is CAGGETGDGYTF. CDR3 coding DNA: TGTGCCGGAGGGGAGACAGGGGATGGCTACACCTTC.

This clone was seen repeatedly, ten times or more. A much larger clone lies one base from this, so it may be a read error. V and J are TRBV3-1 and TRBJ2-7, with D perhaps TRBD2 (6 bases). From germline, CDR1 is LGHDT and CDR2 YNNKEL (reference sequence). The CDR3 is 16 residues long. The CDR3 bases are TGTGCCAGCAGCCAAGGGCGAGCGGGCCTCTCCCACGAGCAGTACTTC. Translated: CASSQGRAGLSHEQYF.

The chain recombines TRBV28 with TRBJ2-2; D gene ambiguous. Germline V CDR1 and CDR2: MDHEN, SYDVKM. The CDR3 is 13 residues long. V was trimmed by 5 bases and J by 0 bases, leaving 4 bases between them. The CDR3 nucleotides read TGTGCCAGCAGTACAGCGAACACCGGGGAGCTGTTTTTT. Amino acid sequence: CASSTANTGELFF.

The chain joins TRBV19 to TRBJ2-7; TRBD2 is a possible D gene (6 bases). CDR1 is LNHDA and CDR2 is SQIVND in the germline V gene (reference sequence). Trimming pared 5 bases from V and 4 bases from J, leaving 24 bases between. The CDR3 length is 17 residues. The CDR3 DNA sequence: TGTGCCAGTAGTCTAACCCACACCGGGACGGGAGATTACGAGCAGTACTTC. This encodes CASSLTHTGTGDYEQYF.

The rearrangement uses TRBV6-1 and TRBJ2-7; 9 bases align to TRBD2. The CDR3 is made up of 15 amino acids. Trimming at V came to 1 base and at J to 2 bases, leaving 3 bases not matched to a gene. Per germline, CDR1 MNHNS and CDR2 SASEGT. This CDR3 is CASSEEVAGAYEQYF. CDR3 coding DNA: TGTGCCAGCAGTGAAGAGGTAGCGGGAGCCTACGAGCAGTACTTC.

In this sample, this clone turned up many times. The chain has TRBV7-9 and TRBJ2-3, with D possibly matching TRBD2 (5 bases). This CDR3 region has 12 residues. V lost 5 bases, J lost 9 bases, and 12 bases lay in between. Germline assignment: CDR1 SEHNR and CDR2 FQNEAQ (reference sequence). The CDR3 region is CASSGPTGTQYF. The CDR3 DNA reads TGTGCCAGCAGCGGCCCAACGGGGACGCAGTATTTT.